A few counts support the clone carrying this T cell receptor (beta chain). Its cognate antigen is unknown. The entry originates in a study of T cells after yellow fever vaccination. Findings and limits, study-wide: Among primary-vaccination clones, most reappeared after the booster, at about 95% for CD4 and more than 85% for CD8. Contaminants from the bulk population, in the form of abundant clonotypes, could be found in FACS-sorted repertoires.

Production of TCR cDNA was by 5'RACE template switching, which also added a universal primer site and UMIs. Using its own MiXCR run on the 5' RACE reads, TCRdb lists one record per CDR3 protein. The data show hundreds of thousands of distinct CDR3 sequences, approximately 5.7% seen once. The material was PBMCs, obtained 5 days after the yellow fever booster vaccination. The source is a man aged 25-45 years who received the YFV17D yellow fever vaccine.

CDR3 DNA sequence: TGTGCCAGCAGCCGTATACCCTTGGTGATTGGTGGAACAGATACGCAGTATTTT. Translating gives CASSRIPLVIGGTDTQYF. This chain links TRBV11-2 with TRBJ2-3; D not resolved. V was cut by 5 bases and J by 3 bases, with 24 bases left in between. Germline V lookup: CDR1 SGHAT, CDR2 FQNNGV. The CDR3 is 18 amino acids.